These T cell receptor beta chains were read from a single sample in a study of shared clonotypes between healthy human individuals. Assay used: immunoSEQ multiplex PCR; TCRdb lists only in-frame clones, some missing. Among around 1.1 million clones listed, 77% were seen once. Sequenced: memory CD4+ T cells from PBMCs. Receptors were obtained from a man in his late teens or twenties in good health. Some clones in this sample may be carry-over from other donors' samples. Each CDR3 is given with its conserved first and last residue. The D gene is left open where the match is weak. A row's size may be missing; if present it is once, few, many or a size class.

V	D	size	J	CDR3	DNA
TRBV14	TRBD1	NA	TRBJ2-3	CASSRTGGADTQYF	TGTGCCAGCAGCCGGACAGGGGGGGCAGATACGCAGTATTTT
TRBV2	NA	few	TRBJ2-7	CASSEGARGWYF	TGTGCCAGCAGTGAGGGGGCCCGCGGTTGGTACTTC
TRBV6-4	TRBD1	NA	TRBJ1-5	CASSQGANQPQHF	TGTGCCAGCAGCCAGGGGGCTAATCAGCCCCAGCATTTT
TRBV5-1	TRBD2	few	TRBJ2-5	CASSPGTSGTQETQYF	TGCGCCAGCAGCCCTGGTACTAGCGGGACCCAAGAGACCCAGTACTTC
TRBV5-4	TRBD1	NA	TRBJ2-3	CASSAPGQGVRDTQYF	TGTGCCAGCAGCGCCCCTGGACAGGGAGTGAGAGATACGCAGTATTTT
TRBV5-4	NA	NA	TRBJ1-1	CASSDGIGGTEAFF	TGTGCCAGCAGCGACGGGATAGGGGGCACTGAAGCTTTCTTT
TRBV9	TRBD1	many	TRBJ2-1	CASSARGGQGYNEQFF	TGTGCCAGCAGCGCCAGAGGGGGACAGGGTTACAATGAGCAGTTCTTC
TRBV9	TRBD2	few	TRBJ2-3	CASSLGSGRATDTQYF	TGTGCCAGCAGCCTCGGTAGCGGGAGGGCCACAGATACGCAGTATTTT
TRBV29-1	NA	NA	TRBJ1-2	CSVVFRGGKEKDGSYGYTF	TGCAGCGTTGTTTTTCGAGGAGGAAAAGAAAAGGATGGGAGCTATGGCTACACCTTC
TRBV2	NA	few	TRBJ1-4	CASSAVGGEKLFF	TGTGCCAGCAGCGCAGTCGGCGGTGAAAAACTGTTTTTT
TRBV29-1	TRBD1	NA	TRBJ2-5	CSGDRGQETQYF	TGCAGCGGCGACAGGGGGCAGGAGACCCAGTACTTC
TRBV11-2	NA	NA	TRBJ1-2	CASGPDSMSYGYTF	TGTGCCAGCGGCCCCGACAGTATGAGCTATGGCTACACCTTC
TRBV6-1	TRBD2	NA	TRBJ2-3	CASLAGGPTDTQYF	TGTGCCAGCCTAGCGGGAGGGCCAACAGATACGCAGTATTTT
TRBV5-1	TRBD2	NA	TRBJ2-1	CASSLGLAGDNEQFF	TGCGCCAGCAGCTTGGGGCTAGCGGGCGACAATGAGCAGTTCTTC
TRBV30	NA	few	TRBJ2-1	CAWSFTEYNEQFF	TGTGCCTGGAGTTTTACCGAATACAATGAGCAGTTCTTC
TRBV15	NA	NA	TRBJ2-7	CATSLGKIKYYEQYF	TGTGCCACCAGCCTGGGGAAGATAAAATATTACGAGCAGTACTTC
TRBV6-5	NA	NA	TRBJ1-4	CASNDKGANEKLFF	TGTGCCAGCAATGACAAGGGCGCTAATGAAAAACTGTTTTTT
TRBV2	TRBD2	NA	TRBJ2-7	CASSSGTSVIYEQYF	TGTGCCAGCAGCTCAGGGACTAGCGTTATATACGAGCAGTACTTC
TRBV7-2	NA	once	TRBJ2-1	CASSARIPKGEQFF	TGTGCCAGCAGCGCCCGGATCCCAAAGGGTGAGCAGTTCTTC
TRBV27	TRBD1	NA	TRBJ1-5	CASSCDRGNQPQHF	TGTGCCAGCAGCTGCGACAGGGGCAATCAGCCCCAGCATTTT
TRBV5-1	NA	NA	TRBJ2-7	CASSSQGREQYF	TGCGCCAGCAGCTCACAGGGACGCGAGCAGTACTTC
TRBV5-6	NA	NA	TRBJ1-3	CASSSRGWAPGDTIYF	TGTGCCAGCAGCTCCCGCGGTTGGGCCCCGGGGGACACCATATATTTT
TRBV28	NA	NA	TRBJ1-1	CASSLISGSRNTEAFF	TGTGCCAGCAGTTTAATATCGGGGAGTCGGAACACTGAAGCTTTCTTT
TRBV28	TRBD1	once	TRBJ1-1	CASSFPGTDEAFF	TGTGCCAGCAGTTTCCCCGGGACAGATGAAGCTTTCTTT
TRBV5-1	NA	NA	TRBJ2-7	CASSLLAGSDEQYF	TGCGCCAGCAGCTTGTTGGCAGGGTCCGACGAGCAGTACTTC
TRBV5-8	TRBD1	NA	TRBJ2-5	CASSFWDREETQYF	TGTGCCAGCAGCTTTTGGGACAGGGAAGAGACCCAGTACTTC
TRBV27	TRBD1	NA	TRBJ1-5	CASSSTGGNQPQHF	TGTGCCAGCAGTTCAACAGGGGGCAATCAGCCCCAGCATTTT
TRBV4-1	NA	once	TRBJ1-2	CASSQDLGSFGYTF	TGCGCCAGCAGCCAAGACCTCGGGTCGTTCGGCTACACCTTC
TRBV28	NA	NA	TRBJ2-3	CASSQRGGDTQYF	TGTGCCAGCAGCCAACGTGGGGGCGATACGCAGTATTTT
TRBV28	NA	NA	TRBJ1-1	CASSSPLPNTEAFF	TGTGCCAGCAGTTCCCCCCTTCCGAACACTGAAGCTTTCTTT
TRBV29-1	NA	NA	TRBJ2-1	CSVQEQLTPYNEQFF	TGCAGCGTTCAAGAACAGTTGACCCCCTACAATGAGCAGTTCTTC
TRBV10-3	NA	NA	TRBJ2-7	CAISGSSYEQYF	TGTGCCATCAGCGGGAGCTCCTACGAGCAGTACTTC
TRBV28	TRBD2	NA	TRBJ2-7	CASSFGASGTYEQYF	TGTGCCAGCAGTTTCGGGGCTAGCGGAACATACGAGCAGTACTTC
TRBV29-1	NA	NA	TRBJ2-3	CSAVDGSTDTQYF	TGCAGCGCCGTGGACGGGAGCACAGATACGCAGTATTTT
TRBV5-1	TRBD2	NA	TRBJ2-1	CASTPTSGTYNEQFF	TGCGCCAGCACCCCGACTAGCGGGACCTACAATGAGCAGTTCTTC
TRBV6-6	TRBD1	NA	TRBJ1-5	CASSTGEVQPQHF	TGTGCCAGCAGCACAGGGGAAGTACAGCCCCAGCATTTT
TRBV7-9	TRBD1	NA	TRBJ2-7	CASRAGQGAYEQYF	TGTGCCAGCAGAGCTGGACAGGGGGCTTACGAGCAGTACTTC
TRBV5-6	TRBD1	NA	TRBJ1-4	CASSLAVPGQGEEKLFF	TGTGCCAGCAGCTTGGCTGTTCCGGGACAGGGGGAGGAAAAACTGTTTTTT
TRBV4-2	NA	NA	TRBJ1-5	CASSLSGQLNQPQHF	TGTGCCAGCAGCCTCTCGGGGCAGCTAAATCAGCCCCAGCATTTT
TRBV5-1	TRBD1	NA	TRBJ2-1	CASSLEGRGRFPPNEQFF	TGCGCCAGCAGCCTGGAGGGCAGGGGGCGATTTCCCCCCAATGAGCAGTTCTTC
TRBV7-2	NA	few	TRBJ2-5	CASSLGWETQYF	TGTGCCAGCAGCTTAGGCTGGGAGACCCAGTACTTC
TRBV7-8	NA	NA	TRBJ1-1	CASSSTQGNTEAFF	TGTGCCAGCAGCTCTACACAGGGGAACACTGAAGCTTTCTTT
TRBV7-3	NA	few	TRBJ1-1	CASSSWGVSTEAFF	TGTGCCAGCAGCTCCTGGGGGGTTTCCACTGAAGCTTTCTTT
TRBV4-1	TRBD1	NA	TRBJ1-4	CASSIRTGGYEKLFF	TGCGCCAGCAGCATCCGGACAGGGGGTTATGAAAAACTGTTTTTT
TRBV5-6	TRBD1	NA	TRBJ1-5	CASSRTGGGGQPQHF	TGTGCCAGCAGCCGAACAGGGGGCGGAGGTCAGCCCCAGCATTTT
TRBV5-4	NA	NA	TRBJ2-3	CASSSFDTQYF	TGTGCCAGCAGCTCGTTCGATACGCAGTATTTT
TRBV11-1	NA	few	TRBJ2-7	CASSPDDGIWTSYEQYF	TGTGCCAGCAGCCCCGACGATGGCATCTGGACTTCCTACGAGCAGTACTTC
TRBV6-4	NA	few	TRBJ2-3	CASSDSGESDTQYF	TGTGCCAGCAGTGACTCAGGGGAGTCAGATACGCAGTATTTT
TRBV29-1	NA	NA	TRBJ2-3	CSVDQGARADTQYF	TGCAGCGTTGATCAAGGGGCGCGGGCAGATACGCAGTATTTT
TRBV10-3	NA	once	TRBJ2-2	CAISESRDGWIGELFF	TGTGCCATCAGTGAGTCAAGGGACGGGTGGATCGGGGAGCTGTTTTTT
TRBV4-3	TRBD1	NA	TRBJ2-5	CASSLQGAGSGTQYF	TGCGCCAGCAGCCTACAGGGGGCGGGGTCCGGGACCCAGTACTTC
TRBV7-2	NA	NA	TRBJ1-4	CASSLGGEKLFF	TGTGCCAGCAGCTTGGGAGGGGAAAAACTGTTTTTT
TRBV6-1	NA	NA	TRBJ2-7	CASSEVLVSYEQYF	TGTGCCAGCAGTGAGGTGCTAGTATCCTACGAGCAGTACTTC